Listed below are T cell receptor beta chains from one sample, sequenced in a study of human thymus T cells. Profiled with immunoSEQ multiplex PCR; TCRdb holds only in-frame clones, not every one. The data hold tens of thousands of clones, with just over 95% observed a single time. Sample: thymus tissue. These receptors were collected from a boy less than two years old with a congenital heart defect but otherwise immunologically healthy. The CDR3 runs from the conserved cysteine through the conserved F or W. D genes are given only for firm matches. Clone sizes are given selectively: once, few, many, or a class where the clone is expanded.

clone size,J gene,V gene,D gene,CDR3 DNA,CDR3 protein
NA,TRBJ2-6,TRBV14,NA,TGTGCCAGCACCCAGGGTGCCAACGTCCTGACTTTC,CASTQGANVLTF
NA,TRBJ1-2,TRBV6-5,NA,TGTGCCAGCACTCCGGGAGGCTATAACTATGGCTACACCTTC,CASTPGGYNYGYTF
NA,TRBJ1-1,TRBV10-3,NA,TGTGCCATCAGTGAGTCGAAGGCAGAGCAGGACACTGAAGCTTTCTTT,CAISESKAEQDTEAFF
NA,TRBJ2-7,TRBV4-1,NA,TGCGCCAGCAGCCAGTGGGGGCCGCGAAAACAGGAGGCTAAGCGCTTC,CASSQWGPRKQEAKRF
NA,TRBJ1-1,TRBV5-5,NA,TGTGCCAGCAGCCTACAACCCTACCCAGCCCTGAACACTGAAGCTTTCTTT,CASSLQPYPALNTEAFF
NA,TRBJ2-7,TRBV11-2,NA,TGTGCCAGCAGCCCCCACCTCCACTACGAGCAGTACTTC,CASSPHLHYEQYF
NA,TRBJ2-1,TRBV27,TRBD2,TGTGCCAGCAGTTTCTCGACTAGCGGGAGAAATAGCAATGAGCAGTTCTTC,CASSFSTSGRNSNEQFF
NA,TRBJ2-7,TRBV5-5,TRBD2,TGTGCCAGCAGTCCGAGGGGCGGGAGGTGGACCTACGAGCAGTACTTC,CASSPRGGRWTYEQYF
NA,TRBJ2-1,TRBV4-2,NA,TGTGCCAGCAGCCAGATTCTTACGGGGGTGGGCAATGAGCAGTTCTTC,CASSQILTGVGNEQFF
NA,TRBJ2-5,TRBV28,TRBD1,TGTGCCAGCAGTTCCCTGGGACAGGGGGGCGGTGAGACCCAGTACTTC,CASSSLGQGGGETQYF
NA,TRBJ2-6,TRBV5-6,NA,TGTGCCAGCAGCTTGGGACAATGTTTCTCTGGGGCCAACGTCCTGACTTTC,CASSLGQCFSGANVLTF
NA,TRBJ1-2,TRBV9,NA,TGTGCCAGCAGAGGAGGGGATTTAGACTATGGCTACACCTTC,CASRGGDLDYGYTF
NA,TRBJ2-3,TRBV19,NA,TGTGCCAGTAGTATAGGCCCCCAAAGCGGGCATAGCACAGATACGCAGTATTTT,CASSIGPQSGHSTDTQYF
NA,TRBJ1-2,TRBV7-9,NA,TGTGCCAGCAGCCCAGAATTGAGTTCAAGAGGCTACACCTTC,CASSPELSSRGYTF
once,TRBJ2-3,TRBV9,NA,TGTGCCAGCAGCGTAGTCGGACTCCTCACAGATACGCAGTATTTT,CASSVVGLLTDTQYF
NA,TRBJ1-2,TRBV7-9,TRBD1,TGTGCCAGCAGCTTAGCAGAAGGGGGCGGTGTTAACTATGGCTACACCTTC,CASSLAEGGGVNYGYTF
NA,TRBJ2-6,TRBV4-1,NA,TGCGCCAGCAGCCAAGGCCGGGATCCGCTCTGGGGGGCCAACGTCCTGACTTTC,CASSQGRDPLWGANVLTF
NA,TRBJ2-1,TRBV4-2,TRBD2,TGTGCCAGCAGCCAAGATCGGCTGGGGGGGAATGAGCAGTTCTTC,CASSQDRLGGNEQFF
NA,TRBJ2-7,TRBV4-1,NA,TGCGCCAGCAGCCAAGATGGCAGGGAAGGGGACGAGCAGTACTTC,CASSQDGREGDEQYF
NA,TRBJ2-7,TRBV19,NA,TGTGCCAGTAGTATCGAGTCCGGGACACCTCACTACGAGCAGTACTTC,CASSIESGTPHYEQYF
NA,TRBJ1-1,TRBV29-1,NA,TGCAGCGTTGAAGGTCAAGGGACGAACACTGAAGCTTTCTTT,CSVEGQGTNTEAFF
NA,TRBJ2-6,TRBV14,NA,TGTGCCAGCAGCCAAGCATCCCAGATCCTTTTAGGCTCTGGGGCCAACGTCCTGACTTTC,CASSQASQILLGSGANVLTF